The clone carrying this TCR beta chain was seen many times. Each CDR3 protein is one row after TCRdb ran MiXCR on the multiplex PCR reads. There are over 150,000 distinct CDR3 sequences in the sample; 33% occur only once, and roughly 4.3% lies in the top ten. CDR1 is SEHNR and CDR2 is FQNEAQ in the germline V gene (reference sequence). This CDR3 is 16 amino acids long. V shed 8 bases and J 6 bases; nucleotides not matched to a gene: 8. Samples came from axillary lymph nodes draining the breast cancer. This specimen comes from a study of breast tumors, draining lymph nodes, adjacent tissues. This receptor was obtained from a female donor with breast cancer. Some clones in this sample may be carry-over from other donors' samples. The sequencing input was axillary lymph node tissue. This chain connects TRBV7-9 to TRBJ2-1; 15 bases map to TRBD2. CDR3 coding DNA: TGTGCCAGCCAATTGCCGGGACTAGCGGGAGGCAATGAGCAGTTCTTC. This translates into CASQLPGLAGGNEQFF.